This is a list of T cell receptor beta chains from one sample in a study of blood T cell repertoires in COVID-19. The method was immunoSEQ multiplex PCR; TCRdb's version includes in-frame clones alone and lacks a portion of them. The sample lists 200,000 to 300,000 clones; 70% to 90% were seen once. The specimen was peripheral blood. The source is a man in his fifties or sixties with COVID-19, enrolled during active disease. The CDR3 runs from the conserved cysteine through the conserved F or W. The order of the fields is CDR3 DNA, CDR3 protein, clone size, V gene, J gene, D gene. The D gene is left open where the match is weak. A clone size is listed for some rows: how often the clone was seen (once, few, many), or a class if it is expanded.

TGTGCCAGCAGCGAGCGCTCTGGACAGACCCCCCTCGGCACTATCCAGTACTTC	CASSERSGQTPLGTIQYF	.	TRBV7-6	TRBJ2-7	.
TGTGCCAGCAGCCCTGGACAAGACAATGAGCAGTTCTTC	CASSPGQDNEQFF	.	TRBV7-3	TRBJ2-1	.
TGTGCCAGCAGGGGACAGGGGAGTAGTTCACCCCTCCACTTT	CASRGQGSSSPLHF	.	TRBV6-5	TRBJ1-6	TRBD1
TGTGCCATCAGTGAGTCTTCGCTAGCGGGAGCCAAAAACATTCAGTACTTC	CAISESSLAGAKNIQYF	.	TRBV10-3	TRBJ2-4	TRBD2
TGTGCCAGCAGTCTGACTAGCGGGGAAAACAATGAGCAGTTCTTC	CASSLTSGENNEQFF	.	TRBV4-2	TRBJ2-1	TRBD2
TGTGCCAGCAGCTTGGCAGGGGTACGTCAGCCCCAGCATTTT	CASSLAGVRQPQHF	.	TRBV5-4	TRBJ1-5	.
TGTGCCAGCAGTGAAGGGGGCAAAGGGTGGGGAAGCACAGATACGCAGTATTTT	CASSEGGKGWGSTDTQYF	.	TRBV6-1	TRBJ2-3	.
TGTGCCAGCAGCTTAGCGCGTCAGGGGACAGATACGCAGTATTTT	CASSLARQGTDTQYF	.	TRBV7-9	TRBJ2-3	.
TGTGCCAGCAGTGAACAGGGCGGCAATCAGCCCCAGCATTTT	CASSEQGGNQPQHF	.	TRBV2	TRBJ1-5	.
TGTGCCAGCAGCTTTACTAGCGGGGGACCCTACGAGCAGTACTTC	CASSFTSGGPYEQYF	.	TRBV11-2	TRBJ2-7	TRBD2
TGTGCCTGGAGGTCAGAGCGATCGGGTGGCTACACCTTC	CAWRSERSGGYTF	.	TRBV30	TRBJ1-2	.
TGCGCCAGCAGCCAAAGATCCCCCGGTGCCTACGAGCAGTACTTC	CASSQRSPGAYEQYF	.	TRBV4-1	TRBJ2-7	.
TGTGCCAGCAGCTCACTAGGACGATGGGACAGGGAGAGGGTCGGGCACACCGGGGAGCTGTTTTTT	CASSSLGRWDRERVGHTGELFF	.	TRBV7-6	TRBJ2-2	TRBD1
TGTGCAAGTCGCTCCCCCAAATTGGGGCTTTCCCATGCCGACGAGCAGTACTTC	CASRSPKLGLSHADEQYF	.	TRBV12-2	TRBJ2-7	.
TGTGCCAGCAACGCCAGGGGGAATCAGCCCCAGCATTTT	CASNARGNQPQHF	.	TRBV12-3/TRBV12-4	TRBJ1-5	TRBD1
TGCGCCAGCAGCCAAGACGGACTGCCGGTGGACACTGAAGCTTTCTTT	CASSQDGLPVDTEAFF	.	TRBV4-1	TRBJ1-1	.
TGCGCCAGCAGCTTGAATCTACCGGGCACAGATACGCAGTATTTT	CASSLNLPGTDTQYF	.	TRBV5-1	TRBJ2-3	.
TGTGCCAGCAGCATTACGGGGGGTTTGAAAGAGACCCAGTACTTC	CASSITGGLKETQYF	.	TRBV7-3	TRBJ2-5	TRBD2
TGTGCCAGCAGCTTAGACTCCGGGACAGGGCCCGCGAACACCGGGGAGCTGTTTTTT	CASSLDSGTGPANTGELFF	.	TRBV13	TRBJ2-2	TRBD1
TGTGCCACTGACAGGGGGCCGAATAATTCACCCCTCCACTTT	CATDRGPNNSPLHF	.	TRBV28	TRBJ1-6	TRBD1
TGCGCCAGCAGCCCCGAGGGGGCTGGAGCTTTCTTT	CASSPEGAGAFF	.	TRBV5-1	TRBJ1-1	TRBD1
TGTGCCAGCAGCTTAACAGGGGGCCTCGAGACCCAGTACTTC	CASSLTGGLETQYF	once	TRBV7-3	TRBJ2-5	TRBD1
TGTGCCAGCAGCCGTGAGGAGGGGCGCAGAGCTTTCTTT	CASSREEGRRAFF	.	TRBV7-9	TRBJ1-1	.
TGTGCCAGCAGCCAGGGGGCCGGTAATGAAAAACTGTTTTTT	CASSQGAGNEKLFF	.	TRBV5-4	TRBJ1-4	TRBD1
TGCGCCAGCAGCCAATTTCAGGGTATGAGCTACGAGCAGTACTTC	CASSQFQGMSYEQYF	.	TRBV4-1	TRBJ2-7	.
TGTGCCAGCAGCCAGGACAGCTCCTCTGGAAACACCATATATTTT	CASSQDSSSGNTIYF	.	TRBV28	TRBJ1-3	.
TGTGCCAGCAGCTCACAACGGGGGGATCAGCCCCAGCATTTT	CASSSQRGDQPQHF	few	TRBV7-3	TRBJ1-5	.
TGTGCCAGCAGCCTAAGCAACAGGGGGCTGGGCGAGCAGTACTTC	CASSLSNRGLGEQYF	.	TRBV7-6	TRBJ2-7	TRBD1
TGTGCCAGCAGCTTTAGCAATGAGCAGTTCTTC	CASSFSNEQFF	once	TRBV5-4	TRBJ2-1	.
TGTGCCAGCAGCACCCCGGGACAGGGCAACACCGGGGAGCTGTTTTTT	CASSTPGQGNTGELFF	.	TRBV5-4	TRBJ2-2	TRBD1
TGTGCCAGCAGCCCTCAGCGGGGGGCCGGATATAATGAGCAGTTCTTC	CASSPQRGAGYNEQFF	once	TRBV4-2	TRBJ2-1	TRBD2
TGTGCCAGCAGCGTTGGGACAACCACAGATACGCAGTATTTT	CASSVGTTTDTQYF	.	TRBV9	TRBJ2-3	.
TGTGCCAGTAGTAAGAGGACAGGGTCCTACGAGCAGTACTTC	CASSKRTGSYEQYF	.	TRBV19	TRBJ2-7	TRBD1
TGTGCCAGCAGCAACCAGGGGGCGCGGGAGACCCAGTACTTC	CASSNQGARETQYF	once	TRBV11-2	TRBJ2-5	TRBD1
TGTGCCAGCAGCCAAGATTGGGGGGGGGCTTCAGATACGCAGTATTTT	CASSQDWGGASDTQYF	.	TRBV4-2	TRBJ2-3	.
TGTGCCATCAGTGCCCAGGGATACGAGCAGTACTTC	CAISAQGYEQYF	.	TRBV10-3	TRBJ2-7	.
TGTGCCAGCAGCTCCTCGACAGGGGCAGGGGAGACCCAGTACTTC	CASSSSTGAGETQYF	.	TRBV11-2	TRBJ2-5	TRBD1
TGTGCCAGCAGCGAACCGGGAGGGGGTACGCAGTATTTT	CASSEPGGGTQYF	.	TRBV4-2	TRBJ2-3	TRBD2
TGTGCCAGTAATTCCGTTAATAATTCACCCCTCCACTTT	CASNSVNNSPLHF	.	TRBV19	TRBJ1-6	.
TGTGCCAGCAGTCGAGCGGGGGGGACGTATACGCAGTATTTT	CASSRAGGTYTQYF	.	TRBV28	TRBJ2-3	TRBD2
TGTGCCAGCAGTGAAGCCGGGAGGGTACTCTCCTACGAGCAGTACTTC	CASSEAGRVLSYEQYF	.	TRBV6-1	TRBJ2-7	TRBD2
TGTGCCAGCAGCTTAGCGGGACTAGCGGGGGAAGAGCAGTACTTC	CASSLAGLAGEEQYF	.	TRBV7-9	TRBJ2-7	TRBD2
TGCGCCAGCAGCTTATGGACAGGGGGCGATGATTGGACAGATACGCAGTATTTT	CASSLWTGGDDWTDTQYF	few	TRBV5-1	TRBJ2-3	TRBD1